The source of this T cell receptor (beta chain) is a study of shared T cell receptors in the human thymus. Sequencing was performed with immunoSEQ multiplex PCR; in TCRdb, only in-frame clones are kept and a portion is missing. There are 630,000 or so clones in the sample; around 87% occur only once, and roughly 0.0087% lies in the top ten. The J segment lost 4 bases and the V segment lost 2 bases, leaving 6 bases of the junction unmatched. This CDR3 is built from 16 residues. Per germline, CDR1 LGHNA and CDR2 YSLEER. This clone was picked up one time. This same sample was also part of a study on human thymus T cells.

This chain joins TRBV4-3 and TRBJ2-3; 10 nucleotides line up with TRBD2. Sequenced: thymocytes. The clonotype comes from a boy under two years old with a congenital heart defect. The CDR3 sequence: CASSQYQRGGADTQYF. Written as DNA, the CDR3 is TGCGCCAGCAGCCAATATCAGCGGGGGGGGGCAGATACGCAGTATTTT.